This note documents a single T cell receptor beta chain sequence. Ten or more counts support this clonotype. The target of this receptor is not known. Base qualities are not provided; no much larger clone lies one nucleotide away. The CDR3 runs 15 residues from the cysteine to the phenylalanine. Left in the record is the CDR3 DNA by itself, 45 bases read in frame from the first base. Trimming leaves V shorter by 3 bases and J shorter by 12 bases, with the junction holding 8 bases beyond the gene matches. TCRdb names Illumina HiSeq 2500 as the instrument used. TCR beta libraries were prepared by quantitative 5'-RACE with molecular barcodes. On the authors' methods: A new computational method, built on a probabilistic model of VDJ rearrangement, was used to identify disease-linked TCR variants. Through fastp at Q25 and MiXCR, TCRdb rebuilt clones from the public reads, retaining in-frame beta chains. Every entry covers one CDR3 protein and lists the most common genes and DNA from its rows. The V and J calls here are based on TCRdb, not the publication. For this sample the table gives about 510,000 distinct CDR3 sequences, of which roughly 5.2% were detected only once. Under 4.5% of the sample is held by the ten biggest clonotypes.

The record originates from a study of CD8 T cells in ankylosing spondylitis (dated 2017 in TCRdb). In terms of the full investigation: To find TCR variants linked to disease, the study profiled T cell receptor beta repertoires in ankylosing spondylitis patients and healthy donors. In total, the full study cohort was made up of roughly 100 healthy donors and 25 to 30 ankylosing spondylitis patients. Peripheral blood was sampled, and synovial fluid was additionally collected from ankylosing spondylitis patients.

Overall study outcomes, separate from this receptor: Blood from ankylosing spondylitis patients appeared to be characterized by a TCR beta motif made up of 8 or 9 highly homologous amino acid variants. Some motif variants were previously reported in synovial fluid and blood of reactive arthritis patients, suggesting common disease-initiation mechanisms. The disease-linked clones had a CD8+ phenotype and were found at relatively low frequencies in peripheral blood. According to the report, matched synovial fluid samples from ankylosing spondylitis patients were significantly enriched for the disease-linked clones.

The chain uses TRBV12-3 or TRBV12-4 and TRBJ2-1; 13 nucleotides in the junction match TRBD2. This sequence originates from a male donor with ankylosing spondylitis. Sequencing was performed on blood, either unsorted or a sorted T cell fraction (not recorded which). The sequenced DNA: TGTGCCAGCAGTTTGGGACTAGCGGGAAGCGGTTGGCAGTTCTTC. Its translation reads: CASSLGLAGSGWQFF.